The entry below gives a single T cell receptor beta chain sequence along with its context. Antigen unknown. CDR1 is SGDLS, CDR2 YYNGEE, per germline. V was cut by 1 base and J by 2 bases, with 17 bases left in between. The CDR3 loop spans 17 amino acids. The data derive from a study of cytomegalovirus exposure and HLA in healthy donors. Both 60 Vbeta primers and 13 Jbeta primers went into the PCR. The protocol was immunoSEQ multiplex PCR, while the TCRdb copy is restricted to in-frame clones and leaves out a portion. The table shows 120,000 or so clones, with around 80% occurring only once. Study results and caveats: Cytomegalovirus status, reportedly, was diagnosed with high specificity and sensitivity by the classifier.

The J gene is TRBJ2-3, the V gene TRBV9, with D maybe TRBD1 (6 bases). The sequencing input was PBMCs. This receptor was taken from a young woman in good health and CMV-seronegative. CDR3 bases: TGTGCCAGCAGCGTACTGGGTATGGGGGCGGCCACAGATACGCAGTATTTT. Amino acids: CASSVLGMGAATDTQYF.